A selection of T cell receptor beta chains follows, all from one sample in a study of T-cell memory formation after mild COVID-19. MiXCR, run by TCRdb on the 5' RACE reads, gives a single entry per CDR3 protein. The table records about 84,000 distinct CDR3 sequences, 11% to 15% of them present only once. The sample taken for sequencing was PBMCs or a T cell subset sorted from them (not recorded which). These receptors were obtained from an adult woman who had mild COVID-19 (a few samples of this study predate the infection). Cell type and time point are not known. CDR3s include the opening cysteine and the closing phenylalanine or tryptophan. Fields, in order: J gene, V gene, clone size, D gene, CDR3 protein, CDR3 DNA. D genes are given only for firm matches. A row's size may be missing; if present it is once, few, many or a size class.

TRBJ2-1 | TRBV5-1 | few | TRBD2 | CASSLAGGLADYNEQFF | TGCGCCAGCAGCTTGGCCGGGGGACTAGCGGATTACAATGAGCAGTTCTTC
TRBJ2-7 | TRBV5-6 | . | . | CASSSHRSPLFSSYEQYF | TGTGCCAGCAGCTCCCACCGGTCCCCCCTTTTCAGCTCCTACGAGCAGTACTTC
TRBJ1-1 | TRBV12-3/TRBV12-4 | . | TRBD1 | CASSLGTGWSTEAFF | TGTGCCAGCAGTTTAGGGACAGGGTGGTCCACTGAAGCTTTCTTT
TRBJ2-2 | TRBV12-3/TRBV12-4 | . | . | CASTDPPPQGLIGELFF | TGTGCCAGCACCGATCCTCCCCCACAGGGTCTGATCGGGGAGCTGTTTTTT
TRBJ2-7 | TRBV10-3 | few | TRBD2 | CAIGTASGSGHEQYF | TGTGCCATCGGAACGGCCAGCGGGAGTGGGCACGAGCAGTACTTC
TRBJ2-7 | TRBV30 | . | TRBD2 | CAWSVRIVGVGALAGGPYEQYF | TGTGCCTGGAGTGTACGAATAGTTGGCGTGGGGGCCTTAGCGGGAGGGCCGTACGAGCAGTACTTC
TRBJ1-5 | TRBV20-1 | . | . | CSASPPWWGGHSNQPQHF | TGCAGTGCTAGTCCACCCTGGTGGGGTGGGCATAGCAATCAGCCCCAGCATTTT
TRBJ2-7 | TRBV7-8 | . | . | CASSPTGHYEQYF | TGTGCCAGCAGCCCTACAGGACACTACGAGCAGTACTTC
TRBJ2-7 | TRBV29-1 | few | . | CSVETGSSYEQYF | TGCAGCGTTGAAACCGGGAGCTCCTACGAGCAGTACTTC
TRBJ2-7 | TRBV20-1 | few | . | CSARDRSRAYEQYF | TGCAGTGCTAGAGATAGGTCCAGGGCGTACGAGCAGTACTTC
TRBJ2-6 | TRBV6-6 | few | . | CASSIDPGGWTEANVLTF | TGTGCCAGCAGTATAGATCCCGGCGGGTGGACAGAAGCCAACGTCCTGACTTTC
TRBJ2-7 | TRBV7-9 | few | . | CASSSVSPGHISYEQYF | TGTGCCAGCAGCTCAGTCTCACCGGGACACATCTCCTACGAGCAGTACTTC
TRBJ2-7 | TRBV2 | . | . | CASKIQGTAYEQYF | TGTGCCAGCAAGATACAGGGTACCGCCTACGAGCAGTACTTC
TRBJ2-7 | TRBV12-3/TRBV12-4 | few | TRBD2 | CASSPPGLAGGKKSSYEQYF | TGTGCCAGCAGCCCCCCGGGACTAGCGGGGGGGAAAAAGAGCTCCTACGAGCAGTACTTC
TRBJ1-1 | TRBV9 | . | . | CASSVDIGQGLEAFF | TGTGCCAGCAGCGTAGACATAGGCCAGGGCCTTGAAGCTTTCTTT
TRBJ1-5 | TRBV4-1 | few | TRBD1 | CASSQRQGGYQPQHF | TGCGCCAGCAGTCAGCGACAGGGAGGTTATCAGCCCCAGCATTTT
TRBJ1-5 | TRBV5-4 | . | . | CASSLDPEPNQPQHF | TGTGCCAGCAGCTTGGATCCCGAGCCTAATCAGCCCCAGCATTTT
TRBJ2-5 | TRBV7-9 | . | TRBD2 | CASSRHSGGRQETQYF | TGTGCCAGCAGCCGTCATTCGGGGGGGCGCCAAGAGACCCAGTACTTC
TRBJ2-1 | TRBV20-1 | few | . | CSAQLEGSLHFNEQFF | TGCAGTGCCCAATTGGAGGGGTCACTACATTTCAATGAGCAGTTCTTC
TRBJ1-4 | TRBV24-1 | . | . | CATSQVATNEKLFF | TGTGCCACCAGTCAAGTTGCAACTAATGAAAAACTGTTTTTT
TRBJ1-2 | TRBV10-3 | . | TRBD1 | CAISEVLQGALSYGYTF | TGTGCCATCAGTGAGGTCTTGCAGGGGGCTTTATCCTATGGCTACACCTTC
TRBJ2-1 | TRBV25-1 | few | . | CASTQGWLGYNEQFF | TGTGCCAGCACTCAAGGGTGGTTGGGGTACAATGAGCAGTTCTTC
TRBJ1-5 | TRBV4-1 | few | . | CASSQGAGDQPQHF | TGCGCCAGCAGCCAAGGGGCAGGGGATCAGCCCCAGCATTTT
TRBJ1-1 | TRBV5-1 | . | TRBD1 | CASNARTGEATEAFF | TGCGCCAGCAACGCTCGGACAGGGGAGGCCACTGAAGCTTTCTTT
TRBJ1-1 | TRBV20-1 | . | TRBD1 | CSAVLRGRLGTEAFF | TGCAGTGCCGTATTGAGGGGGCGGTTGGGCACTGAAGCTTTCTTT
TRBJ1-1 | TRBV11-2 | . | . | CASSLDYNPDREAFF | TGTGCCAGCAGCTTAGATTATAACCCCGACAGAGAAGCTTTCTTT
TRBJ2-1 | TRBV4-3 | . | TRBD1 | CASSQTRQGSYNEQFF | TGCGCCAGCAGCCAAACCCGACAGGGGTCCTACAATGAGCAGTTCTTC
TRBJ2-3 | TRBV6-2/TRBV6-3 | . | . | CASSWSVSTDTQYF | TGTGCCAGCAGTTGGAGCGTAAGCACAGATACGCAGTATTTT
TRBJ2-1 | TRBV12-3/TRBV12-4 | . | . | CASALGVEQFF | TGTGCCAGCGCCCTGGGAGTAGAGCAGTTCTTC
TRBJ1-1 | TRBV15 | . | . | CATSRDSLSAKGTEAFF | TGTGCCACCAGCAGAGATTCCCTGTCAGCTAAAGGGACTGAAGCTTTCTTT
TRBJ2-1 | TRBV24-1 | few | . | CATEQRGRDNEQFF | TGTGCCACCGAACAGAGGGGCCGTGACAATGAGCAGTTCTTC